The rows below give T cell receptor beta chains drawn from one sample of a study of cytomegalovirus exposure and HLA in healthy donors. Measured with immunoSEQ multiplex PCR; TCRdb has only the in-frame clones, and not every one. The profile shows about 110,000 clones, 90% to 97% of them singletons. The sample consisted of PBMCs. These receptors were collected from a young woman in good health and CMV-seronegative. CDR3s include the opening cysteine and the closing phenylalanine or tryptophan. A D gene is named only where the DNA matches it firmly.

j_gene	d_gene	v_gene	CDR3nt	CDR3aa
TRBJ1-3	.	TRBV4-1	TGCGCCAGCAGCCAAGGAGGGAGCTCTGGAAACACCATATATTTT	CASSQGGSSGNTIYF
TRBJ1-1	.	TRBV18	TGTGCCAGCTCACCAGACAGAATGAACACTGAAGCTTTCTTT	CASSPDRMNTEAFF
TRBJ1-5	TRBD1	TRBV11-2	TGTGCCAGCAGCGAATTAACCGGGACAGGGGAATATCAGCCCCAGCATTTT	CASSELTGTGEYQPQHF
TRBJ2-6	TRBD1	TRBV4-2	TGTGCCAGCAGCCAAGATAATTGGCAGGGGGTCTCTGGGGCCAACGTCCTGACTTTC	CASSQDNWQGVSGANVLTF
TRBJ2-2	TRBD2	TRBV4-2	TGTGCCAGCAGCCAAGTTTCGAGCGGGGGAACGAACACCGGGGAGCTGTTTTTT	CASSQVSSGGTNTGELFF
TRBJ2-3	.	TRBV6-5	TGTGCCAGCAGTACCGGGACATCCCGCACAGATACGCAGTATTTT	CASSTGTSRTDTQYF
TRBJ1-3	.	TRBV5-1	TGCGCCAGCAGCTTGGTGTCAGGGTATGGAAACACCATATATTTT	CASSLVSGYGNTIYF
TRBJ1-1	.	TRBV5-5	TGTGCCAGCAGCTTATCTGGCATCACTGAAGCTTTCTTT	CASSLSGITEAFF
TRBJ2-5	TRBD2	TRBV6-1	TGTGCCAGCACGGGCGGGGGTAAGACCCAGTACTTC	CASTGGGKTQYF
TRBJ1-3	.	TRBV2	TGTGCCAGCAGTGAAGGAGGGTTTTCTGGAAACACCATATATTTT	CASSEGGFSGNTIYF
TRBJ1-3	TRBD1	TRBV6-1	TGTGCCAGCAGTGACCTTCGGACAGGGGGCAAAAACACCATATATTTT	CASSDLRTGGKNTIYF
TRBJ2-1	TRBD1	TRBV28	TGTGCAGCGGCCATGGACAGGGTTAATGAGCAGTTCTTC	CAAAMDRVNEQFF
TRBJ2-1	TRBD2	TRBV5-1	TGCGCCAGCAGCTTGTTGGTTTTCGGGACTAGCGGGGGTAATGAGCAGTTCTTC	CASSLLVFGTSGGNEQFF
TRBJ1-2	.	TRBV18	TGTGCCAGCTCACCAATTGACAGATTCTATGGCTACACCTTC	CASSPIDRFYGYTF
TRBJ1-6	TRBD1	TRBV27	TGTGCCAGCAGTCCCGTAGGGGGCGGTTCACCCCTCCACTTT	CASSPVGGGSPLHF
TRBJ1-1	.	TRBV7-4	TGTGCCAGCAGCTTAGACGGGTCTACTCACACTGAAGCTTTCTTT	CASSLDGSTHTEAFF
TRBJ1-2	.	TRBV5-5	TGTGCCAGCAGCTTCCAGGGGTCGACTTATGGCTACACCTTC	CASSFQGSTYGYTF